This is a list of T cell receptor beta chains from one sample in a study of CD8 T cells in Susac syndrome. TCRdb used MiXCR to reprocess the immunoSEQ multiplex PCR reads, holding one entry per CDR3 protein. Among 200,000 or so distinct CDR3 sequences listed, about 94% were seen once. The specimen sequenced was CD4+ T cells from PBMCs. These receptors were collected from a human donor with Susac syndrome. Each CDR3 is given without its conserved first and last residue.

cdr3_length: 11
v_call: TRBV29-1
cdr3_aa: SVAGGGTYGYT

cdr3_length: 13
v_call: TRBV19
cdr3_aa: ASNSDRAPGNTIY

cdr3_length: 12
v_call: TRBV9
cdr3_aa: ASSRVGPSHEQF

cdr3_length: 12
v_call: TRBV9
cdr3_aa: ASSVGTGAYEQY

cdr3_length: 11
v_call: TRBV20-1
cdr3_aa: SASQGRNQPQH

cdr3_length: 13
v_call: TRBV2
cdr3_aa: ASSKEQGATGELF

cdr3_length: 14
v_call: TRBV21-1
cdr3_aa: ASTRTQGRGYQPQH

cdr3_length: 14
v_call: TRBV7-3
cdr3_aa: ASSSPRSSGANVLT

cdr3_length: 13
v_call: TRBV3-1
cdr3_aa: ASSQGRRGGAGEY

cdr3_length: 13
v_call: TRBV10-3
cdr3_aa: AISERGSSNTEAF

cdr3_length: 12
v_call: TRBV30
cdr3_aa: AWSLAGGFNEQF

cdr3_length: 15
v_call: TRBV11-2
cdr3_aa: ASMPFGVISGANVLT

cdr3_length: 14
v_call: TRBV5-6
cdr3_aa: ASSFQTGTGGAKQF

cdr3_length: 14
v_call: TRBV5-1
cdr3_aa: ASSWETRGGNSPLH

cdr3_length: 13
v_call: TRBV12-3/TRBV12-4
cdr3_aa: ASNRLAGGTDTQY

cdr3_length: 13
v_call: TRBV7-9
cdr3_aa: ASSLGGGPGNEQF

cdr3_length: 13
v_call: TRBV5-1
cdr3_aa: ASRIAGPSYNEQF

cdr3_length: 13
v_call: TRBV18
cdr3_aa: ASSRGAEFNQPQH

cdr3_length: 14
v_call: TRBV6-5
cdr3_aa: ASSSQLAGGPGELF

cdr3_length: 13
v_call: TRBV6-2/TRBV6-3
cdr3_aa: ASTEGAAGVYEQY

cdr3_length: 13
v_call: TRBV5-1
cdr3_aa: ASSSGLAENNEQF

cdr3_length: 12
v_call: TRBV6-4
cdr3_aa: ASSVRTADSPLH

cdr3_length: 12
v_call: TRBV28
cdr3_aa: ASSLVGGQETQY

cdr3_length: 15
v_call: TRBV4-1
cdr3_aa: ASSQGTRGVDNQPQH

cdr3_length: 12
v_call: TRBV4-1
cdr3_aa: ASSQDQVVNEQY

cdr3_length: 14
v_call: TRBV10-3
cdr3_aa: AISETLDRARQPQH

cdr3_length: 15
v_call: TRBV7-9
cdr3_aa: ASSRPSSWGSTDTQY

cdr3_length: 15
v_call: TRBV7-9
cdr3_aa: ASSLWVRTSNTGELF

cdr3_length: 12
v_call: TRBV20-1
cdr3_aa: SAREVRDNSPLH

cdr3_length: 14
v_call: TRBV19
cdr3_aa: ASSATDRGVRNEQF

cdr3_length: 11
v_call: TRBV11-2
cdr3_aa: ASRVLGLETQY

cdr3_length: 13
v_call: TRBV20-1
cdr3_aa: SASGLAGVLYEQY

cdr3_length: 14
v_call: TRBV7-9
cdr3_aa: ASSTSGGMNTGELF

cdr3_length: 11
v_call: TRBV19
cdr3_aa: ASSLGRDNEQF

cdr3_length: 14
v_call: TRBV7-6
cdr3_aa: ASSLLFGSGANVLT

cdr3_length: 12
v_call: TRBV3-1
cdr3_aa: ASSPTTGAFGYT

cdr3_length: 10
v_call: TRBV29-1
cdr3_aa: SVGSGANVLT

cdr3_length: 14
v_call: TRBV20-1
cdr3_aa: SAMASGGSGVDEQF

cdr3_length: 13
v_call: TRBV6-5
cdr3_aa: ASASLAGVYNEQF

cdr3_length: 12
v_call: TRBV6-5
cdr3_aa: ASRGTGGLYEQY

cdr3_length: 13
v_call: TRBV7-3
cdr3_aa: ASSLSGTGTDTQY

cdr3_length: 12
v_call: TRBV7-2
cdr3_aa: ASSPQGVKETQY

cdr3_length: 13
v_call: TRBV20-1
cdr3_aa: SAVPTAGYQETQY

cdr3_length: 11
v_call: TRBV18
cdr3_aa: ASSPLTGDGYT

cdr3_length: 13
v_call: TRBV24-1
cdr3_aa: ATSVGDPNTGELF

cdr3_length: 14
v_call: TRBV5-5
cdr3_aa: ASSLGLRTGNQPQH